The 29 T cell receptor beta chains reported below all come from one sample, sequenced in a study of spatial heterogeneity in lung cancer. Study conclusions and caveats: Mutation counts in tumors were tracked by counts of expanded intratumoral alpha and beta TCRs.

No antigens are known for them. Each CDR3 protein is one row after TCRdb ran MiXCR on the 5' RACE reads. The table lists about 1,300 distinct CDR3 sequences, 15% to 18% of them singletons. Time point meaning: sample taken at primary tumor resection. The sample here was lung tumor tissue, taken at surgery. The receptors were gathered from a male donor with early-stage non-small cell lung cancer.

This clonotype was found a few times. This beta chain is a stray read from a library made for alpha chains; its abundance is not meaningful. The chain combines TRBV12-3 or TRBV12-4 with TRBJ1-6, with D tentatively TRBD1 (6 bases). Trimming pared 6 bases from V and 0 bases from J, leaving 6 bases between. The CDR3 length is 14 residues. The CDR3 nucleotides are TGTGCCAGCAGGGACAGCTCCTATAATTCACCCCTCCACTTT. Protein product: CASRDSSYNSPLHF.

This clonotype ranks as medium-sized. Because this beta chain is a stray read in a library intended to capture alpha chains, its abundance should not be given much weight. The V call is TRBV20-1, the J call TRBJ2-2; unclear D gene. The CDR3 runs 14 residues. Trimming removed 0 bases at V and 5 bases at J, with 10 bases between. Germline-derived CDR1 and CDR2 are DFQATT and SNEGSKA (reference sequence). The CDR3 DNA reads as TGCAGTGCTAGAGATGGGCAGACGACCGGGGAGCTGTTTTTT. It encodes CSARDGQTTGELFF.

For this clonotype: The library was prepared for alpha chains; this beta chain is a stray read, so its frequency means little. The chain uses TRBV7-9 and TRBJ1-1, with a weak D call TRBD1 (6 bases). Germline-derived CDR1 and CDR2 are SEHNR and FQNEAQ (reference sequence). Deletions cut 0 bases from V and 0 bases from J, with 8 bases between. CDR3 length: 15 residues. Written as DNA, the CDR3 is TGTGCCAGCAGCTTAGCCGACAGGATGAACACTGAAGCTTTCTTT. As protein: CASSLADRMNTEAFF.

This clonotype has a count of ten or more. The library was built for alpha chains, so this beta chain is an off-target read and its size means little. The rearrangement joins TRBV6-4 to TRBJ1-1; D gene unclear. The V and J ends lost 4 bases and 0 bases respectively, with 6 bases between them. Germline values: CDR1 MRHNA, CDR2 SNTAGT. The CDR3 loop spans 13 amino acids. The DNA of the CDR3 is TGTGCCAGCAGTGCCAGAATGAACACTGAAGCTTTCTTT. Translating gives CASSARMNTEAFF.

This clonotype qualifies as medium-sized. This beta chain slipped into a library made for alpha chains as a stray read, so its size is not meaningful. The V gene is TRBV29-1, the J gene TRBJ2-7; 9 bases are a match to TRBD2. The CDR3 consists of 14 residues. CDR1 and CDR2 (germline): SQVTM, ANQGSEA. J lost 1 base, V lost 4 bases, and 5 bases had no gene match. CDR3 loop: CSVVVAGVSYEQYF. The CDR3 nucleotides are TGCAGCGTTGTTGTAGCGGGGGTTTCCTACGAGCAGTACTTC.

This clonotype ranks as medium-sized (0.01 to 0.1%). This beta chain slipped into a library made for alpha chains as a stray read, so its size is not meaningful. The gene calls are TRBV12-3 or TRBV12-4 and TRBJ1-1; 10 nucleotides line up with TRBD1. The CDR3 totals 16 residues. The trim removed 5 bases at V and 3 bases at J, leaving 9 bases unmatched. As DNA, the CDR3 is TGTGCCAGCAGTCCCATGATCGGACAGGGGGACACTGAAGCTTTCTTT. Residues: CASSPMIGQGDTEAFF.

This clonotype was seen a few times. Because this beta chain is a stray read in a library intended to capture alpha chains, its abundance should not be given much weight. For the CDR3, the DNA is TGTGCCAGCAGCTTCCAGGACGGGGGAAGGTACAATGAGCAGTTCTTC. Encoded protein: CASSFQDGGRYNEQFF. The gene calls are TRBV7-4 and TRBJ2-1; the D gene is possibly TRBD2 (6 bases). Germline V gene lookup returns CDR1 SGHVT and CDR2 SQSDAQ. Trimming left V 3 bases short and J 4 bases short, with 16 bases between. This CDR3 has 16 residues. The full variable domain, with the rest looked up from reference TRBV7-4 and TRBJ2-1, is GAGVSQSPRYKVAKRGRDVALRCDSISGHVTLYWYRQTLGQGSEVLTYSQSDAQRDKSGRPSGRFSAERPERSVSTLKIQRTEQGDSAVYLCASSFQDGGRYNEQFFGPGTRLTVL.

By its share, this clonotype is medium-sized. This beta chain slipped into a library made for alpha chains as a stray read, so its size is not meaningful. The rearrangement joins TRBV7-2 to TRBJ2-5; 7 nucleotides match TRBD2. This CDR3 region has 14 residues. Germline CDR1 and CDR2: SGHTA and FQGNSA. J gave up 3 bases and V 5 bases, and 6 bases lay outside the gene matches. In nucleotides, the CDR3 is TGTGCCAGCAGCCTAGACCGGGGGGAAGAGACCCAGTACTTC. This codes for CASSLDRGEETQYF.

This clonotype was counted many times. This beta chain represents an off-target read in a library built for alpha chains; its size is of limited meaning. This rearrangement joins TRBV6-1 to TRBJ2-2, with 9 bases aligning to TRBD2. The CDR3 covers 16 residues. The V segment lost 5 bases and the J segment 4 bases; nucleotides outside the gene matches: 8. Germline V gene sequence: CDR1 MNHNS, CDR2 SASEGT. CDR3 DNA: TGTGCCAGCAGTCGAGGTAGCGGGAGCTCCACCGGGGAGCTGTTTTTT. This encodes CASSRGSGSSTGELFF.

This clonotype qualifies as medium-sized. Because the library targeted alpha chains, this beta chain is an off-target read whose size means little. CDR3 region: CASRGQAKNIQYF. Here the CDR3 DNA reads TGTGCCAGCAGGGGCCAAGCCAAAAACATTCAGTACTTC. The V gene is TRBV7-9, the J gene TRBJ2-4, with unresolved D. The CDR3 runs to 13 residues. Germline CDR1 reads SEHNR; CDR2 reads FQNEAQ (reference sequence). Trimming pared 6 bases from V and 0 bases from J, leaving 6 bases between.

This clonotype is medium-sized within its sample. Within a library made for alpha chains, this beta chain is off target, and its count is uninformative. The chain links TRBV4-1 to TRBJ1-5; D gene unclear. Per germline, CDR1 MGHRA and CDR2 YSYEKL. V dropped 4 bases and J dropped 6 bases, with 16 bases sitting between them. The CDR3 has 15 amino acids. The CDR3 DNA reads as TGCGCCAGCAGCCCAGCAGACCGTCCGGGTCAGCCCCAGCATTTT. This encodes CASSPADRPGQPQHF.

This clonotype is classed as large. Since the library was made to target alpha chains, this beta chain is a stray read and its abundance is not meaningful. The chain recombines TRBV27 with TRBJ2-2; D is possibly TRBD2 (5 bases). Germline CDR1 and CDR2: MNHEY and SMNVEV (reference sequence). This CDR3 is built from 15 residues. The V gene lost 6 bases and the J gene lost 4 bases, with 15 bases spanning the gap. CDR3 sequence: CASRETGNPTGELFF. The CDR3 DNA follows: TGTGCCAGCAGAGAGACCGGGAACCCCACCGGGGAGCTGTTTTTT.

Relative to its sample, this clonotype is medium-sized. This beta chain is an off-target read within a library intended for alpha chains, so its frequency means little. This CDR3 reads CASSPRAVGPMGKLFF. DNA for the CDR3: TGTGCCAGCAGCCCAAGGGCAGTCGGACCTATGGGAAAACTGTTTTTT. This chain connects TRBV11-3 to TRBJ1-4; D is unclear. Germline V CDR1 and CDR2: SGHNT, YENEEA. This CDR3 region has 16 residues. V lost 5 bases, J lost 10 bases, and 23 bases lay in between.

This clonotype is deemed medium-sized (0.01 to 0.1%). Within a library made for alpha chains, this beta chain is off target, and its count is uninformative. This chain uses TRBV29-1 with TRBJ2-2; TRBD1 matches 8 bases. V shed 3 bases, J shed 7 bases, and the junction held 10 bases outside the gene matches. Germline V gene lookup returns CDR1 SQVTM and CDR2 ANQGSEA. This CDR3 comprises 15 residues. For the CDR3, the DNA is TGCAGCGTTGAGGGGTCAGGGGGCTATGTCGGGGAGCTGTTTTTT. Translation: CSVEGSGGYVGELFF.

Many counts were recorded for this clonotype. Because the library targeted alpha chains, this beta chain is an off-target read whose size means little. The gene calls are TRBV7-3 and TRBJ2-1; 7 positions match TRBD1. Germline CDR1 and CDR2: SGHTA and FQGTGA. V shed 8 bases and J 0 bases; nucleotides not matched to a gene: 4. This CDR3 has 14 residues. The CDR3 nucleotides read TGTGCCAGCGCACAGGGGAACTCCTACAATGAGCAGTTCTTC. Encoded protein: CASAQGNSYNEQFF.

A remark on this clonotype: This beta chain is a stray read from a library made for alpha chains; its abundance is not meaningful. The rearrangement joins TRBV20-1 to TRBJ2-5, with a weak D call TRBD2 (5 bases). The CDR3 spans 15 residues. With 6 bases removed from V and 4 bases from J, the gap between germline ends came to 21 bases. Germline V gene data show CDR1 as DFQATT and CDR2 as SNEGSKA (reference sequence). The CDR3 is CSAPTVAGRVETQYF. The CDR3 DNA follows: TGCAGTGCGCCGACCGTAGCCGGGCGGGTAGAGACCCAGTACTTC.

By sample share, this clonotype is medium-sized (0.01 to 0.1%). This beta chain lies outside the target of a library built for alpha chains; its clone size means little. The chain joins TRBV9 to TRBJ1-4; 7 bases align to TRBD1. The CDR3 has 17 residues. Germline V CDR1 and CDR2: SGDLS, YYNGEE. The J segment lost 4 bases and the V segment lost 0 bases, leaving 9 bases of the junction unmatched. DNA for the CDR3: TGTGCCAGCAGCGTAGGGACCCGACAGGGCAGTAATGAAAAACTGTTTTTT. It translates to CASSVGTRQGSNEKLFF.

This clonotype is labeled medium-sized. Little can be read into the size of this beta chain, an off-target read in a library designed for alpha chains. The chain has TRBV10-3 and TRBJ1-1; maybe TRBD1 (5 bases). The CDR3 loop spans 14 amino acids. V was cut by 0 bases and J by 10 bases, with 15 bases left in between. Per germline, CDR1 ENHRY and CDR2 SYGVKD. CDR3: CAISESGTPDRAFF. Written as DNA, the CDR3 is TGTGCCATCAGTGAGTCCGGGACTCCTGATCGAGCTTTCTTT.

By share, this clonotype counts as medium-sized. For a library built for alpha chains, this beta chain is a stray read; little rests on its size. The J gene is TRBJ1-1, the V gene TRBV5-1, with D unclear. The germline gives CDR1 SGHRS, CDR2 YFSETQ. There are 14 residues in the CDR3. The V end lost 0 bases, the J end lost 2 bases, and 8 bases lay between the germline ends. The CDR3 bases are TGCGCCAGCAGCTTGGGATCCTACAACACTGAAGCTTTCTTT. This encodes CASSLGSYNTEAFF.

This clonotype ranks as medium-sized. Since it is a stray read in a library aimed at alpha chains, this beta chain has a size that is not meaningful. V is TRBV30 and J is TRBJ1-5, with 9 bases fitting TRBD1. Germline lookup yields CDR1 GTSNPN and CDR2 SVGIG (reference sequence). V lost 3 bases, J lost 6 bases, and 9 bases stayed unmatched. This CDR3 contains 15 residues. In DNA form, the CDR3 reads TGTGCCTGGAGCCCCGGGACAGGGTCTAGTCAGCCCCAGCATTTT. Its translation is CAWSPGTGSSQPQHF.

Within the sample, this clonotype is large. The library was designed around alpha chains, so this beta chain is a stray read whose abundance carries little weight. V is TRBV27 and J is TRBJ1-2; D might be TRBD1 (6 bases). CDR3 length: 12 residues. Germline V gene lookup returns CDR1 MNHEY and CDR2 SMNVEV (reference sequence). Trimming shortened V by 7 bases and J by 7 bases, and 13 bases separated the two germline ends. The CDR3 protein is CASKGEGSGYTF. The CDR3, as DNA: TGTGCCAGCAAGGGGGAGGGAAGTGGCTACACCTTC.

This clonotype is classed as medium-sized. As an off-target read in a library built for alpha chains, this beta chain has a frequency of little significance. The rearrangement links TRBV7-2 to TRBJ2-1; no clear D. Trimming pared 4 bases from V and 9 bases from J, leaving 19 bases between. The CDR3 covers 15 residues. Germline lookup yields CDR1 SGHTA and CDR2 FQGNSA. The CDR3 reads CASSSTVIKRGEQFF. DNA for the CDR3: TGTGCCAGCAGCTCGACCGTAATTAAACGCGGTGAGCAGTTCTTC. The complete variable domain, with remaining parts taken from reference TRBV7-2 and TRBJ2-1, reads GAGVSQSPSNKVTEKGKDVELRCDPISGHTALYWYRQSLGQGLEFLIYFQGNSAPDKSGLPSDRFSAERTGGSVSTLTIQRTQQEDSAVYLCASSSTVIKRGEQFFGPGTRLTVL.

By sample share, this clonotype is medium-sized. Because the library targeted alpha chains, this beta chain is an off-target read whose size means little. The chain's CDR3 is CASSHGSEFEQYF. The CDR3 DNA follows: TGTGCCAGCAGCCACGGGTCAGAGTTCGAGCAGTACTTC. The chain couples TRBV3-1 to TRBJ2-7, with D hard to call. The CDR3 length is 13 residues. The germline V gene encodes CDR1 LGHDT and CDR2 YNNKEL (reference sequence). Deletions cut 3 bases from V and 6 bases from J, with 12 bases between.

This clonotype is large. This beta chain slipped into a library made for alpha chains as a stray read, so its size is not meaningful. This chain links TRBV5-1 with TRBJ2-2, with 7 bases matching TRBD2. Trimming took 4 bases from V and 2 from J; bases not matched to a gene: 5. Germline V CDR1 and CDR2: SGHRS, YFSETQ. The CDR3 runs to 15 residues. The CDR3 is CASSPGTTNTGELFF. The CDR3 DNA sequence: TGCGCCAGCAGCCCAGGGACTACTAACACCGGGGAGCTGTTTTTT.

By proportion, this clonotype is medium-sized. Found in a library prepared for alpha chains, this beta chain is an off-target read, and its abundance has little meaning. The J gene is TRBJ2-5, the V gene TRBV5-1, with D maybe TRBD1 (7 bases). This CDR3 spans 15 amino acids. V was pared by 0 bases and J by 5 bases, with 14 bases between. Germline values: CDR1 SGHRS, CDR2 YFSETQ. The CDR3 here is CASSLVEGAGETQYF. CDR3 bases: TGCGCCAGCAGCTTGGTGGAGGGGGCTGGGGAGACCCAGTACTTC.

In this sample, this clonotype is medium-sized (0.01 to 0.1%). Since the library was made to target alpha chains, this beta chain is a stray read and its abundance is not meaningful. The CDR3: CASSFLPNTEAFF. The DNA for the CDR3 is TGTGCCAGCAGCTTTTTACCGAACACTGAAGCTTTCTTT. The chain combines TRBV5-5 with TRBJ1-1; D remains unclear. Germline V CDR1 and CDR2: SGHKS, YYEKEE (reference sequence). Deletions cut 2 bases from V and 1 base from J, with 6 bases between. This CDR3 is 13 amino acids long.

By sample fraction, this clonotype is medium-sized. This beta chain turned up in a library designed for alpha chains; as an off-target read, its abundance says little. This chain joins TRBV28 and TRBJ2-2; TRBD1 matches 8 bases. CDR3 length: 16 amino acids. Losses at the gene ends were 7 bases for V and 2 bases for J; bases not matched to a gene: 9. Germline lookup yields CDR1 MDHEN and CDR2 SYDVKM. The CDR3 DNA reads TGTGCCAGCAATCATCAGGGGGCAAGAAACACCGGGGAGCTGTTTTTT. Its protein product is CASNHQGARNTGELFF.

Judged by abundance, this clonotype is medium-sized (0.01 to 0.1%). This beta chain is an unintended read in a library built for alpha chains; its size means little. This CDR3 is CASSPQISGGYTF. CDR3 in DNA: TGTGCCAGCAGTCCACAAATTTCCGGTGGCTACACCTTC. The genes are TRBV27 and TRBJ1-2, with D unclear. The CDR3 extends over 13 amino acids. Looked up from germline, CDR1 is MNHEY and CDR2 is SMNVEV (reference sequence). Trimming removed 5 bases at V and 7 bases at J, with 14 bases between.

This clonotype is medium-sized by share. The size of this beta chain means little, since it is a stray read in a library made for alpha chains. The V call is TRBV7-8, the J call TRBJ1-6; tentative D call: TRBD1 (6 bases). From germline, CDR1 is SGHVS and CDR2 FQNEAQ. This CDR3 is 16 amino acids long. V gave up 5 bases and J gave up 6 bases, with 17 bases separating them. For the CDR3, the DNA is TGTGCCAGCAGCGACTATACAGGGTCTCCTAATTCACCCCTCCACTTT. The encoded protein is CASSDYTGSPNSPLHF.